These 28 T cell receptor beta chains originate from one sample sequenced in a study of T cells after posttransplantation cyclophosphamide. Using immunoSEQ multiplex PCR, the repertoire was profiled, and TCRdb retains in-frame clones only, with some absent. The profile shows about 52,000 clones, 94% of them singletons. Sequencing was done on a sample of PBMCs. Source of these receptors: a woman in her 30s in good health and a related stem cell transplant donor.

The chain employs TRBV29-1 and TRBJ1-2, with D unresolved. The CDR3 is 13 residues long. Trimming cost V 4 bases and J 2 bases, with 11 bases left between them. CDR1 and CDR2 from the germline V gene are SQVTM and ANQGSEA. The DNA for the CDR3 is TGCAGCGTTGTCCCACGCCTAAACTATGGCTACACCTTC. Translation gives CSVVPRLNYGYTF.

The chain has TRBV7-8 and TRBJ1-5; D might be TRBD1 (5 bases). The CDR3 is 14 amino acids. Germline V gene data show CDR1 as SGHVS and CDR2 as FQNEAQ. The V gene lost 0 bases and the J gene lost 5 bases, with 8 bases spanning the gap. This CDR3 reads CASSLARADQPQHF. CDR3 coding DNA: TGTGCCAGCAGCTTAGCCAGGGCTGATCAGCCCCAGCATTTT.

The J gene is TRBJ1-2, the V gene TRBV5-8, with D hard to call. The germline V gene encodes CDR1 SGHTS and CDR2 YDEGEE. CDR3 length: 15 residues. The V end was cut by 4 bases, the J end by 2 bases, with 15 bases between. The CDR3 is CASSRLGGLNYGYTF. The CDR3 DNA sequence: TGTGCCAGCAGCCGACTGGGCGGACTAAACTATGGCTACACCTTC.

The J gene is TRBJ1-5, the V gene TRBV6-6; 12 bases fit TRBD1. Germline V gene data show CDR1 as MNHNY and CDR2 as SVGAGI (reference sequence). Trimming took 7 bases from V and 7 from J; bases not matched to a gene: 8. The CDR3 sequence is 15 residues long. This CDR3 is CASTDGTGGQQPQHF. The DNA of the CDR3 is TGTGCCAGCACCGACGGGACAGGGGGCCAGCAGCCCCAGCATTTT.

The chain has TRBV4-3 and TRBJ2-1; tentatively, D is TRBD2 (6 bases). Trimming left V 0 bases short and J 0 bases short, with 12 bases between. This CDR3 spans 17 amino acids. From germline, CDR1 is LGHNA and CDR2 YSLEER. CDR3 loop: CASSQDGRGSSYNEQFF. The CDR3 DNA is TGCGCCAGCAGCCAAGACGGGCGGGGCAGCTCCTACAATGAGCAGTTCTTC.

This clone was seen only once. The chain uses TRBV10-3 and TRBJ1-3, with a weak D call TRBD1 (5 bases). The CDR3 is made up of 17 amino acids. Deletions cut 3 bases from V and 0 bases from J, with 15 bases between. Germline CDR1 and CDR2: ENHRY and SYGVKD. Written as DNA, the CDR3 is TGTGCCATCAGTGATCTCGGCAGGGCCTCCTCTGGAAACACCATATATTTT. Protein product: CAISDLGRASSGNTIYF.

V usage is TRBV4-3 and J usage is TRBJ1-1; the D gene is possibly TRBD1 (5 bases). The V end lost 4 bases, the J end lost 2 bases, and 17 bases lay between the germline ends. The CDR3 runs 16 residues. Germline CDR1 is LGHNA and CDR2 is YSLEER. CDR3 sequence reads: CASSPASAGINTEAFF. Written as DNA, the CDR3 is TGCGCCAGCAGCCCTGCATCGGCAGGGATAAACACTGAAGCTTTCTTT.

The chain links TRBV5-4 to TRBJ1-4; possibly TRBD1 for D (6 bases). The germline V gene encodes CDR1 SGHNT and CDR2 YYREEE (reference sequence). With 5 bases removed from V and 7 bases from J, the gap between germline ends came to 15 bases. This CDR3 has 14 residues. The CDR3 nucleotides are TGTGCCAGCAGTATACAGGGCAAGGGTGAAAAACTGTTTTTT. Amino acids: CASSIQGKGEKLFF.

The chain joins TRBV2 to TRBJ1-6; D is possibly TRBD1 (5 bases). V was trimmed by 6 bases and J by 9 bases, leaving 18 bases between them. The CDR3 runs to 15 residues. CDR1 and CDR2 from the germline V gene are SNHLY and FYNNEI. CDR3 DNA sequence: TGTGCCAGCAGGGGGGGGGTTGAGGGATTTTCACCCCTCCACTTT. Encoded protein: CASRGGVEGFSPLHF.

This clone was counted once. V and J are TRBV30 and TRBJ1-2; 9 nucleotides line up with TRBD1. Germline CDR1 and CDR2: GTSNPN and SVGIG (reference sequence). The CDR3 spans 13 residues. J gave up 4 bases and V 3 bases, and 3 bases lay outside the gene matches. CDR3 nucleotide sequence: TGTGCCTGGAGAAGGGACAGGGTCTATGGCTACACCTTC. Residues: CAWRRDRVYGYTF.

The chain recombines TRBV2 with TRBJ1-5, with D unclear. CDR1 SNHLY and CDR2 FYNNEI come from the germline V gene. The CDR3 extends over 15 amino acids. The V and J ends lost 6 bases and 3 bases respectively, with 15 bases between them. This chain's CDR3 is CASRDGRGNNQPQHF. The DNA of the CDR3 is TGTGCCAGCAGGGACGGTCGGGGTAACAATCAGCCCCAGCATTTT.

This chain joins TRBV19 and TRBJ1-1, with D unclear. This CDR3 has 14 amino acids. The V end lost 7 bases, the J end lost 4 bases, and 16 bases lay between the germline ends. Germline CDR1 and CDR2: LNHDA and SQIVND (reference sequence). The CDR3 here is CASTLVRATTEAFF. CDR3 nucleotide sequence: TGTGCCAGTACCCTGGTGAGAGCCACCACTGAAGCTTTCTTT.

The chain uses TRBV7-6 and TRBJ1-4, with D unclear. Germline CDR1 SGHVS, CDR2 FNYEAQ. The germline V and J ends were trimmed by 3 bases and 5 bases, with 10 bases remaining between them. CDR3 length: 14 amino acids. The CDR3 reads CASSLAGNNEKLFF. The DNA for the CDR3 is TGTGCCAGCAGCTTGGCGGGAAACAATGAAAAACTGTTTTTT.

In DNA, the CDR3 is TGTGCCAGCAGTGAATTCAGTGCCTATGGCTACACCTTC. Protein sequence: CASSEFSAYGYTF. The chain employs TRBV25-1 and TRBJ1-2; D uncertain. The germline V gene has CDR1 MGHDK and CDR2 SYGVNS. The CDR3 is made up of 13 amino acids. Trimming removed 1 base from V and 4 bases from J, with 7 bases in between.

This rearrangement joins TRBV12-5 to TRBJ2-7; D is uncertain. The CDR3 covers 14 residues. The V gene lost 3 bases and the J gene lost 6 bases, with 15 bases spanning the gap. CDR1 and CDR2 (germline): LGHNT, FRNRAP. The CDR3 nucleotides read TGTGCTAGTGGTTTTGCCCAGAAGCGCACCGAGCAGTACTTC. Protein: CASGFAQKRTEQYF.

CDR3: CASSPRSGGGIGMDTQYF. In DNA, the CDR3 is TGTGCCAGCAGCCCCCGGTCGGGCGGGGGGATTGGTATGGATACGCAGTATTTT. The chain links TRBV11-2 to TRBJ2-3; 8 positions match TRBD2. The CDR3 is 18 amino acids. The junction had 19 bases not matched to a gene; V was cut back by 5 bases and J by 6 bases. Germline V gene sequence: CDR1 SGHAT, CDR2 FQNNGV.

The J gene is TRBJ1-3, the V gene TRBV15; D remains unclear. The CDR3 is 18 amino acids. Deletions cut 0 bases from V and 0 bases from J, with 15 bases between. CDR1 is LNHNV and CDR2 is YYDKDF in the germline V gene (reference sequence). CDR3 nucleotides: TGTGCCACCAGCAGAGATCGTATAGAACTTAGCTCTGGAAACACCATATATTTT. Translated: CATSRDRIELSSGNTIYF.

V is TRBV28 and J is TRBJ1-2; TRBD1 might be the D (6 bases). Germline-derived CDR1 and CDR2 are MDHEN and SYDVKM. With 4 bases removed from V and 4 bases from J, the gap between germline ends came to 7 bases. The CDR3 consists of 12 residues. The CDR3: CASSSTGYGYTF. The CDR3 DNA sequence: TGTGCCAGCAGTTCGACAGGCTATGGCTACACCTTC.

The CDR3 DNA sequence: TGTGCCAGTAGTTCCTGGACAGGATTTAATAATTCACCCCTCCACTTT. The encoded protein is CASSSWTGFNNSPLHF. J is TRBJ1-6 and V is TRBV19; 7 bases align to TRBD1. In germline, CDR1 is LNHDA, CDR2 SQIVND (reference sequence). CDR3 size: 16 residues. After removal of 5 bases from V and 5 bases from J, the junction contained 9 bases not matched to a gene. The entire variable domain, with the rest obtained from reference TRBV19 and TRBJ1-6, is as follows: DGGITQSPKYLFRKEGQNVTLSCEQNLNHDAMYWYRQDPGQGLRLIYYSQIVNDFQKGDIAEGYSVSREKKESFPLTVTSAQKNPTAFYLCASSSWTGFNNSPLHFGNGTRLTVT.

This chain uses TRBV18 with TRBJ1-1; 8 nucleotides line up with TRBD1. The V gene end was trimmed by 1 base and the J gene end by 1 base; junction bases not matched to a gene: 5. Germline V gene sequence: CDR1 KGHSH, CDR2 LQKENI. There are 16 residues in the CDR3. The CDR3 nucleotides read TGTGCCAGCTCACCACTGATGACAGGGGCGAACACTGAAGCTTTCTTT. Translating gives CASSPLMTGANTEAFF.

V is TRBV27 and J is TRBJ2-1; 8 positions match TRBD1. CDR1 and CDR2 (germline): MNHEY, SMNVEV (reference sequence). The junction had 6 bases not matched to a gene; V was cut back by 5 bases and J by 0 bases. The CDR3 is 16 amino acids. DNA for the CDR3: TGTGCCAGCAGTCTCGCAGGGGGCGCCTCCTACAATGAGCAGTTCTTC. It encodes CASSLAGGASYNEQFF.

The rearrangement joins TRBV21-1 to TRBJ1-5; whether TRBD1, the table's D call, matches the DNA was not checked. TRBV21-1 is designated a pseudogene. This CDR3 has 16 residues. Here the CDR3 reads CASSKGYDRSNQPQHF. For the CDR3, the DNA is TGTGCCAGCAGCAAAGGCTATGACAGGAGCAATCAGCCCCAGCATTTT.

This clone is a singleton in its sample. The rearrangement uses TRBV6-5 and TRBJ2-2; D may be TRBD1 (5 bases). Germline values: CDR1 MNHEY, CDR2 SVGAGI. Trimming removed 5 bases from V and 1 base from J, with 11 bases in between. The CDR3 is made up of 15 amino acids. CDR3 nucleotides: TGTGCCAGCAGTATCCAGGGTTGGAACACCGGGGAGCTGTTTTTT. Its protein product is CASSIQGWNTGELFF.

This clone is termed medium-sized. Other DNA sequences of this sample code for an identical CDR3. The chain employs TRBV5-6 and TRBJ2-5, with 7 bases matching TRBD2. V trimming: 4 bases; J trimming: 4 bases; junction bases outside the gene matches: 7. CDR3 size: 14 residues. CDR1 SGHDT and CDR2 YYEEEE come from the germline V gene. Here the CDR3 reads CASSLGAGVETQYF. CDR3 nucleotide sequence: TGTGCCAGCAGCCTAGGGGCGGGGGTAGAGACCCAGTACTTC.

This CDR3 reads CASSRGLAGRETQYF. CDR3 bases: TGTGCCAGCAGCCGCGGACTAGCGGGTCGAGAGACCCAGTACTTC. This sequence joins TRBV11-2 and TRBJ2-5; 11 nucleotides align to TRBD2. This CDR3 contains 15 residues. V trimming: 5 bases; J trimming: 4 bases; junction bases outside the gene matches: 6. Per the germline V gene, CDR1 is SGHAT and CDR2 is FQNNGV.

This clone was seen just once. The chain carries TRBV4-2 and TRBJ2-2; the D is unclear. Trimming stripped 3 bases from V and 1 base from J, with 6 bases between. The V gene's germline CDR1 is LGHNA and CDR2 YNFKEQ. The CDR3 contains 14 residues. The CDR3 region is CASSHNWNTGELFF. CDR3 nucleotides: TGTGCCAGCAGCCACAACTGGAACACCGGGGAGCTGTTTTTT.

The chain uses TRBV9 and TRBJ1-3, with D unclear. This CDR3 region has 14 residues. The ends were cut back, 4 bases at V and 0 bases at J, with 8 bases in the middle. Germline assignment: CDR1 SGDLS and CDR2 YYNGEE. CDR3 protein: CASSPGDSGNTIYF. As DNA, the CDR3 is TGTGCCAGCAGCCCGGGAGACTCTGGAAACACCATATATTTT.

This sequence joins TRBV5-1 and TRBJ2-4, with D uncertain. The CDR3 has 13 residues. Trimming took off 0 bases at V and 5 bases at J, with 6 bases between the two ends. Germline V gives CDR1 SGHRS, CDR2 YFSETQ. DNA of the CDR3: TGCGCCAGCAGCTTGGCCCGTGAAAACATTCAGTACTTC. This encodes CASSLARENIQYF.